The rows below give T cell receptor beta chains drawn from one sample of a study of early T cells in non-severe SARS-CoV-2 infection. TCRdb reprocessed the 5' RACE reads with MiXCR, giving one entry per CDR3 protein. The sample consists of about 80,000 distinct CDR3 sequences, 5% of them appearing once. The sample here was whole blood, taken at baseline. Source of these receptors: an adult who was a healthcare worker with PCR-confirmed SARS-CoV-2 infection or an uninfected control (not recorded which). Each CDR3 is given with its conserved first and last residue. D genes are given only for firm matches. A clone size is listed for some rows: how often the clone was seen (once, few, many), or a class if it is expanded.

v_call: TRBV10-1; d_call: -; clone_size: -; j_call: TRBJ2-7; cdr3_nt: TGCGCCAGCCGCCCCGAGACGGACTCCTACGAGCAGTACTTC; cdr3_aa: CASRPETDSYEQYF
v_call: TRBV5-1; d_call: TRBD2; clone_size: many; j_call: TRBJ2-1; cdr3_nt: TGCGCCAGCAGCTTGGGGGGACTAGCGTCGCACAATGAGCAGTTCTTC; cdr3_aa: CASSLGGLASHNEQFF
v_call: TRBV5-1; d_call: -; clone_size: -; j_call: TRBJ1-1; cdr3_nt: TGCGCCAGCAGATTAGGGACGGGGATAGCTGAAGCTTTCTTT; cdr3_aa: CASRLGTGIAEAFF
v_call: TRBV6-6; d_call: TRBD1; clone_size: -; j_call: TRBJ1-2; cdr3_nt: TGTGCCAGCAGCATTGACAGGGGACGGGATGGCTACACCTTC; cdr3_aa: CASSIDRGRDGYTF
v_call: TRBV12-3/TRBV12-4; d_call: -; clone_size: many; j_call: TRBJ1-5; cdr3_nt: TGTGCCAGCAGTGCGATAAGAGATAATAGCAATCAGCCCCAGCATTTT; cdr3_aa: CASSAIRDNSNQPQHF
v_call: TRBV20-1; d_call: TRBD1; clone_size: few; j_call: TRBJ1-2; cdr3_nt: TGCAGTGCCCGGAGCCGGGACAGGGAATTCTATGGCTACACCTTC; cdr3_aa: CSARSRDREFYGYTF
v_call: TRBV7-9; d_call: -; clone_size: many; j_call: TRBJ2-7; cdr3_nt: TGTGCCAGCAGCTTAGTTGCGGGACGAACCTACGAGCAGTACTTC; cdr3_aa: CASSLVAGRTYEQYF
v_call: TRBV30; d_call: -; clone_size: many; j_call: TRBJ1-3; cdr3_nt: TGTGCCTGGAGATGGGGTCAGGGAGGAAATTCTGGAAACACCATATATTTT; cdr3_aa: CAWRWGQGGNSGNTIYF
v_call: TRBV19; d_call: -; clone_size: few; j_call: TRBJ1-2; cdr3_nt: TGTGCCAGCCGTTCCGCGGGGTCTAACTATGGCTACACCTTC; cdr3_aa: CASRSAGSNYGYTF
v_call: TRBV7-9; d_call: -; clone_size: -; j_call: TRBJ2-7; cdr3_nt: TGTGCCAGCAGCCCCTGGCCACAGGGTTCTTACGAGCAGTACTTC; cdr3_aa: CASSPWPQGSYEQYF
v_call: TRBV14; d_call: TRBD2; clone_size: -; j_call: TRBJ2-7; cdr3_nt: TGTGCCAGCAGCTCGCTAGCGGGACACTACGAGCAGTACTTC; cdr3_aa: CASSSLAGHYEQYF
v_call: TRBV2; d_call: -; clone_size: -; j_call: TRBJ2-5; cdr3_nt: TGTGCCATCGCGGAGACCCAGTACTTC; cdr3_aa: CAIAETQYF
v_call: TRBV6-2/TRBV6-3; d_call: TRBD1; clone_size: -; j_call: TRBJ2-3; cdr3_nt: TGTGCCAGCAGTGACCGCAGGGGGAGACGGACAGATACGCAGTATTTT; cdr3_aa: CASSDRRGRRTDTQYF
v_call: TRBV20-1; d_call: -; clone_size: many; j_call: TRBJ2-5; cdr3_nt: TGCAGTGCTAGAGTGGAGACCCAGTACTTC; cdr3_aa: CSARVETQYF
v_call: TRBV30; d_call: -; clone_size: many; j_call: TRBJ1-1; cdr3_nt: TGTGCCTGGAGTCCATGGAACACTGAAGCTTTCTTT; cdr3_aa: CAWSPWNTEAFF
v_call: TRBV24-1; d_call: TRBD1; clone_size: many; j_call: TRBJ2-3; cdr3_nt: TGTGCCACCAGTGATCCCCTGACCGGGACAGACCTGAATTTT; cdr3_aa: CATSDPLTGTDLNF
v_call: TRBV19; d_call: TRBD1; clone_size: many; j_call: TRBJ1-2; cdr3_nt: TGTGCCAGTAGTATTCGGACAGGTGGCTACACCTTC; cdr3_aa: CASSIRTGGYTF
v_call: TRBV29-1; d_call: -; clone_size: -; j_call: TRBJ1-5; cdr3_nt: TGCAGCGTTAGTATTGACAGCAATCAGCCCCAGCATTTT; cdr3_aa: CSVSIDSNQPQHF
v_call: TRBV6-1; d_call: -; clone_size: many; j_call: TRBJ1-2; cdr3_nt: TGTGCCAGCAGTGAAGAGATCGGGGGACGCTATGGCTACACCTTC; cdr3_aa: CASSEEIGGRYGYTF
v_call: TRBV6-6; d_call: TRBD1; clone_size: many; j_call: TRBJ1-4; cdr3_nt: TGTGCCAGCAGCTCGGGACAGGACAATGAAAAACTGTTTTTT; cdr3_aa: CASSSGQDNEKLFF
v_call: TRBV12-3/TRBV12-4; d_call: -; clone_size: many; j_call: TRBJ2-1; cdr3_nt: TGTGCCAGCAGTTCGAAAGCTCGCGAGCAGTTCTTC; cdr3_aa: CASSSKAREQFF
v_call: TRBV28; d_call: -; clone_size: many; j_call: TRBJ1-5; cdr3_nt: TGTGCCAGCAGAGAAAAGGCGGACGGGAGCAATCAGCCCCAGCATTTT; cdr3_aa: CASREKADGSNQPQHF
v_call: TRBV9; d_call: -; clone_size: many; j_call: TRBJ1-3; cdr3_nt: TGTGCCAGCAGCGTAGACCGAAGAAACACCATATATTTT; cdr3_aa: CASSVDRRNTIYF
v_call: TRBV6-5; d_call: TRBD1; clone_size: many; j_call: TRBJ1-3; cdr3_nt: TGTGCCAGCAGTCCGACAGGGGGGTTCTCTGGAAACACCATATATTTT; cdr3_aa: CASSPTGGFSGNTIYF
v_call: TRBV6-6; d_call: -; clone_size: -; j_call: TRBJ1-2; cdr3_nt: TGTGCCAGCAGCCCCGGACGTAGAGAGAATGGCTACACCTTC; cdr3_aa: CASSPGRRENGYTF
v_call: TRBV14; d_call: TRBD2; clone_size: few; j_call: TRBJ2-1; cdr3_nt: TGTGCCAGCAGCCACCGACTAGCGGGGAATGAGCAGTTCTTC; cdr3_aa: CASSHRLAGNEQFF
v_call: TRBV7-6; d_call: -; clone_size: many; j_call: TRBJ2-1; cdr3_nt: TGTGCCAGCAGCTTAGCGGTGGGCAACTACAATGAGCAGTTCTTC; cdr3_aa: CASSLAVGNYNEQFF
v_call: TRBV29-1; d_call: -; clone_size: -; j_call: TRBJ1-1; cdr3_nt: TGCAGCGTTGCCCCTATGGCTGAAGCTTTCTTT; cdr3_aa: CSVAPMAEAFF
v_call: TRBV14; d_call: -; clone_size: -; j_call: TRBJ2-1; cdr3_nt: TGTGCCAGCAGCCACGCTAACGGATGGAGTGAGCAGTTCTTC; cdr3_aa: CASSHANGWSEQFF
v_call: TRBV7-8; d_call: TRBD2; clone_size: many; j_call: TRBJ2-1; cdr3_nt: TGTGCCAGCAGCTTAGGGTCCCGACTAGCGGGAAACAATGAGCAGTTCTTC; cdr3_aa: CASSLGSRLAGNNEQFF
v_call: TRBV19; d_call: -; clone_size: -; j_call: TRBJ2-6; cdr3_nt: TGTGCCACCAAGGTGGCCTCTGGGGCCAACGTCCTGACTTTC; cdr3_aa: CATKVASGANVLTF
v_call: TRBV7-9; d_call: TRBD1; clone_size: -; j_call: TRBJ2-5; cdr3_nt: TGTGCCAGCAGCGCAGGGGGCGGGGAGACCCAGTACTTC; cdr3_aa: CASSAGGGETQYF
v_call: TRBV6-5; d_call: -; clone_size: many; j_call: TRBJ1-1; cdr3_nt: TGTGCCAGCAGTTACGGCCGGGTGGGCACTGAAGCTTTCTTT; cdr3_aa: CASSYGRVGTEAFF
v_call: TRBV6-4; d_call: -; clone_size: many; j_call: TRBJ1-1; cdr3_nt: TGTGCCAGCAGTCCGAGCCAGGGGAACACTGAAGCTTTCTTT; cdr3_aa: CASSPSQGNTEAFF
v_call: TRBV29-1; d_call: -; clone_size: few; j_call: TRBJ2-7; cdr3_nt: TGCAGCGTATACAACGGGAGTCGCATCGACGAGCAGTACTTC; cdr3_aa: CSVYNGSRIDEQYF
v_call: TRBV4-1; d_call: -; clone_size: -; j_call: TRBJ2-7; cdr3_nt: TGCGCCAGCAGCCAAGGGGGACTCCCCGCCTACGAGCAGTACTTC; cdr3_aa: CASSQGGLPAYEQYF
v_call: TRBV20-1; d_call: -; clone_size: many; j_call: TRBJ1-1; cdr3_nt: TGCAGTGCTAGGGCTCTTCGGGGGCCCACTGAAGCTTTCTTT; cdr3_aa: CSARALRGPTEAFF
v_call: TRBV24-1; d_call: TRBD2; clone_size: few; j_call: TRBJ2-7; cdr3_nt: TGTGCCACCAGTGATCCGAGACTAGCGGGAGGCGAGCAGTACTTC; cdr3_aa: CATSDPRLAGGEQYF
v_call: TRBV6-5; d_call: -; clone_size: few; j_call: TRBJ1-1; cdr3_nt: TGTGCCAGCAGTAGAGGGTACGGGACTCTAATTCTAATGAACACTGAAGCTTTCTTT; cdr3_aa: CASSRGYGTLILMNTEAFF
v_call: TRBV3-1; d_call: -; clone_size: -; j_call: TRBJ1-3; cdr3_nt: TGTGCCAGCACCTATCAGGGATACTCTGTCGGAAACACCATATATTTT; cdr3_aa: CASTYQGYSVGNTIYF
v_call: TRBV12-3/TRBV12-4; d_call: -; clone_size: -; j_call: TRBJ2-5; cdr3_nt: TGTGCCAGCAGTTTCGGGGGAATGGAGACCCAGTACTTC; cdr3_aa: CASSFGGMETQYF
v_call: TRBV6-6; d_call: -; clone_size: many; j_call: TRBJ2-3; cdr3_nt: TGTGCCAGCAGTACAGGGTGGGGGAGAGATACGCAGTATTTT; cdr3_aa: CASSTGWGRDTQYF
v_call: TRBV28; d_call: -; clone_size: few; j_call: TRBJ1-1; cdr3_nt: TGTGCCAGCAGCCCCCTACAGGACAGGAACACTGAAGCTTTCTTT; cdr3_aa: CASSPLQDRNTEAFF
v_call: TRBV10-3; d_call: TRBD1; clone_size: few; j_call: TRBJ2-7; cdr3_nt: TGTGCCGTCTCCGGGACAGGGGGCCGGGAGCAGTACTTC; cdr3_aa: CAVSGTGGREQYF
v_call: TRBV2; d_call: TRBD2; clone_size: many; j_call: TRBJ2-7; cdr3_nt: TGTGCCACCGCGGGGCGACTAGCGGGGGACTACGAGCAGTACTTC; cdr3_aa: CATAGRLAGDYEQYF
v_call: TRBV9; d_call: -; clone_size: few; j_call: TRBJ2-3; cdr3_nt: TGTGCCAGCAGCGTAGTCTATGGCCGTACGCAGTATTTT; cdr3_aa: CASSVVYGRTQYF
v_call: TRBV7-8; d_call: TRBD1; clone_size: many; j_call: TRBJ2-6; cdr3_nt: TGTGCCAGCAGTTTGAGGACAGGGGCGTCTGGGGCCAACGTCCTGACTTTC; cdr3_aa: CASSLRTGASGANVLTF
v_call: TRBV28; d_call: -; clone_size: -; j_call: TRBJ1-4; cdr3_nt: TGTGCCAGCAGAAGGACACCCAGGACTAATGAAAAACTGTTTTTT; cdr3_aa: CASRRTPRTNEKLFF
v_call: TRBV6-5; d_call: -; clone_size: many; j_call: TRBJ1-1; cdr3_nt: TGTGCCACCCACAGGGACCCCCCGAGTACTGAAGCTTTCTTT; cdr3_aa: CATHRDPPSTEAFF
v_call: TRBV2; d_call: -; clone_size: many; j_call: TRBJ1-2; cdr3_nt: TGTGCCAGCAGTGAGGACCAGAATACGGCGCTTTCGTATGGCTACACCTTC; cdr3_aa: CASSEDQNTALSYGYTF
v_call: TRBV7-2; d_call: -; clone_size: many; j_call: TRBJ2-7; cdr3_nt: TGTGCCAGCACCCAGGAGGGGGCAGGGCGCTGGCACGAGCAGTACTTC; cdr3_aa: CASTQEGAGRWHEQYF
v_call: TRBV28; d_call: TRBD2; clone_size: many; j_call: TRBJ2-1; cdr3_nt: TGTGCCAGCAGTTCGGCGGGAGCGTCCTACAATGAGCAGTTCTTC; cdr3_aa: CASSSAGASYNEQFF
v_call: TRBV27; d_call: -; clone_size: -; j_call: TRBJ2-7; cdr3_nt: TGTGCCAGCAGCCCGTCCGGGACTTCCTACGAGCAGTACTTC; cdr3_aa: CASSPSGTSYEQYF
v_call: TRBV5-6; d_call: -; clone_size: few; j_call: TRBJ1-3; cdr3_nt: TGTGCCAGCAGCTTGACAGTTTCTCCTGGAAACACCATATATTTT; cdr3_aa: CASSLTVSPGNTIYF
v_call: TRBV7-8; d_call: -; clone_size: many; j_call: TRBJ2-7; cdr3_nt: TGTGCCAGCAGCTTAGAGGGCGCGGAGGTGGACGAGCAGTACTTC; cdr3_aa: CASSLEGAEVDEQYF
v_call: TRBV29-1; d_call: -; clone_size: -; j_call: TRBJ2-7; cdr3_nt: TGCAGCGTTGGCGACGGAGGTTTTGGCTACGAGCAGTACTTC; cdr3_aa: CSVGDGGFGYEQYF
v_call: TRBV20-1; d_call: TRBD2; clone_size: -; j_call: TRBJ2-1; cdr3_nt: TGCAGTGCTCCCCCGGTCGGCGGGAGGTACAGCTCCTACAATGAGCAGTTCTTC; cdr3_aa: CSAPPVGGRYSSYNEQFF